Listed below are T cell receptor beta chains from one sample, sequenced in a study of blood T cell repertoires in COVID-19. The data were produced by immunoSEQ multiplex PCR, yet TCRdb's version contains in-frame clones alone and is incomplete. Among about 200,000 clones listed, over 75% were seen once. Sample: PBMCs or T cells enriched from blood (not recorded which). These TCRs come from a woman in her thirties or forties with acute COVID-19. CDR3s include the opening cysteine and the closing phenylalanine or tryptophan. Each record gives: J gene, V gene, clone size, D gene, CDR3 DNA, CDR3 protein. The D gene is left open where the match is weak. Only part of the rows carry a size: once, few, many, or a class if the clone is expanded.

TRBJ1-1	TRBV20-1	few	TRBD1	TGCAGTGCTAGTACAGGGGGGGGGACTGAAGCTTTCTTT	CSASTGGGTEAFF
TRBJ1-1	TRBV24-1	NA	NA	TGTGCCACCAGTGACTCGAGGACAGACAAGAACACTGAAGCTTTCTTT	CATSDSRTDKNTEAFF
TRBJ2-1	TRBV24-1	NA	TRBD2	TGTGCCACCAGTGATTCACTAGCGGACCACACTGAGCAGTTCTTC	CATSDSLADHTEQFF
TRBJ2-5	TRBV19	NA	NA	TGTGCCAGTAGTGTCACAGGGTCCGAGACCCAGTACTTC	CASSVTGSETQYF
TRBJ2-7	TRBV3-1/TRBV3-2	NA	TRBD1	TGTGCCAGCAGCCAAGTGGACAGGGGCGAGCAGTACTTC	CASSQVDRGEQYF
TRBJ2-3	TRBV10-3	NA	TRBD2	TGTGCCATCAGTGAGGGGGGGGATCTAGATACGCAGTATTTT	CAISEGGDLDTQYF
TRBJ1-5	TRBV3-1/TRBV3-2	NA	NA	TGTGCCAGCAGCCAAGACAGGGCCAATCAGCCCCAGCATTTT	CASSQDRANQPQHF
TRBJ2-7	TRBV7-2	NA	TRBD2	TGTGCCAGCAGCCTACGGACTAGCGGCTACGAGCAGTACTTC	CASSLRTSGYEQYF
TRBJ1-3	TRBV3-1/TRBV3-2	NA	TRBD1	TGTGCCAGCAGCTCGGACAGGGGAAGGTCTGGAAACACCATATATTTT	CASSSDRGRSGNTIYF
TRBJ1-6	TRBV25-1	NA	TRBD1	TGTGCCAGCACCCGATGGGGCAGGGGGTGTCATTCACCCCTCCACTTT	CASTRWGRGCHSPLHF
TRBJ1-4	TRBV29-1	NA	TRBD1	TGCAGCGTTGAGGCCCAGGGACAGGGGAGCGAAAAACTGTTTTTT	CSVEAQGQGSEKLFF
TRBJ1-5	TRBV2	NA	NA	TGTGCCAGCAGTGTAAGGACAGCGGGCAATCAGCCCCAGCATTTT	CASSVRTAGNQPQHF
TRBJ2-6	TRBV4-1	few	NA	TGCGCCAGCAGCCAAGCCCGGTTGATCTCTGGGGCCAACGTCCTGACTTTC	CASSQARLISGANVLTF
TRBJ1-2	TRBV11-2	NA	TRBD1	TGTGCCAGCAGCTTCACTACAACAGGGGATGGCTACACCTTC	CASSFTTTGDGYTF
TRBJ2-7	TRBV7-3	NA	NA	TGTGCCAGCAGCCCAAACGGGGGTAGCGTTGCCTACGAGCAGTACTTC	CASSPNGGSVAYEQYF
TRBJ2-7	TRBV30	NA	TRBD1	TGTGCCTGGGGAGGGACAGGGGGCCCCCACGAGCAGTACTTC	CAWGGTGGPHEQYF
TRBJ1-2	TRBV5-5	few	NA	TGTGCCAGCAGCTTGGAACGGACAAGGGATGGCTACACCTTC	CASSLERTRDGYTF
TRBJ2-2	TRBV27	few	TRBD2	TGTGCCAGCTCTCCGGGACTAGCGGGAGAGGTAGCCGGGGAGCTGTTTTTT	CASSPGLAGEVAGELFF
TRBJ2-3	TRBV6-5	NA	TRBD2	TGTGCCAGCAGAATAAGCGGGAGGTCAGATACGCAGTATTTT	CASRISGRSDTQYF